These 9 T cell receptor beta chains were all obtained from the same sample, sequenced in a study of blood T cell repertoires in COVID-19. Produced via immunoSEQ multiplex PCR; TCRdb's table is partial and in-frame only. The sample has roughly 200,000 clones, over 70% seen once. The sequencing input was peripheral blood. These receptors came from a man in his forties with active or convalescent COVID-19.

A single count supports this clone. The chain combines TRBV10-3 with TRBJ1-1, with D unresolved. This CDR3 contains 13 residues. The V gene's germline CDR1 is ENHRY and CDR2 SYGVKD. V lost 4 bases and J 3 bases, leaving 9 bases between the germline ends. The CDR3 sequence: CAISAKGDTEAFF. The CDR3 DNA reads as TGTGCCATCAGTGCGAAGGGAGACACTGAAGCTTTCTTT.

The chain recombines TRBV24-1 with TRBJ1-1; 11 bases align to TRBD1. The CDR3 length is 13 residues. Germline CDR1 is KGHDR and CDR2 is SFDVKD. The J segment lost 7 bases and the V segment lost 7 bases, leaving 4 bases of the junction unmatched. CDR3 DNA: TGTGCCACCAGCCCGGGACAGGGGGGTGAAGCTTTCTTT. Its protein product is CATSPGQGGEAFF.

With respect to this clone: Without the conserved terminal phenylalanine or tryptophan, this CDR3 likely stems from a read error. V gene TRBV25-1 combines with J gene TRBJ1-2; 9 bases map to TRBD1. CDR1 and CDR2 from the germline V gene are MGHDK and SYGVNS. With 5 bases clipped from V and 4 bases from J, the junction kept 5 bases outside the gene matches. This CDR3 spans 14 amino acids. For the CDR3, the DNA is TGTGCCAGCAGTTCGACAGGGGGAGCCTATGGCTACACCCTC. Protein sequence: CASSSTGGAYGYTL.

The chain links TRBV3-1 (or the pseudogene TRBV3-2) to TRBJ2-3; D might be TRBD2 (6 bases). V shed 1 base and J shed 0 bases, with 17 bases lying between them. Germline CDR1 is LGHDT and CDR2 is YNNKEL (reference sequence). The CDR3 has 18 residues. The CDR3: CASSQGDRGTYSTDTQYF. The CDR3 nucleotides read TGTGCCAGCAGCCAAGGGGACCGAGGGACTTATAGCACAGATACGCAGTATTTT.

The chain recombines TRBV3-1 (or the pseudogene TRBV3-2) with TRBJ2-1, with D possibly being TRBD2 (6 bases). Deletions cut 4 bases from V and 3 bases from J, with 10 bases between. CDR1 and CDR2 from the germline V gene are LGHDT and YNNKEL (reference sequence). The CDR3 has 14 amino acids. This chain's CDR3 is CASSLGDFYNEQFF. The CDR3 DNA follows: TGTGCCAGCAGCCTAGGGGACTTCTACAATGAGCAGTTCTTC.

This clone was counted a single time. V is TRBV6-5 and J is TRBJ2-7, with 10 bases fitting TRBD1. This CDR3 is built from 14 residues. V lost 4 bases, J lost 2 bases, and 2 bases stayed unmatched. Germline assignment: CDR1 MNHEY and CDR2 SVGAGI. This chain's CDR3 is CASSWTGGTYEQYF. DNA of the CDR3: TGTGCCAGCAGTTGGACAGGGGGAACCTACGAGCAGTACTTC.

The chain uses TRBV7-9 and TRBJ2-2; TRBD2 aligns across 10 bases. The V and J ends lost 5 bases and 6 bases, in that order; junction bases with no gene match: 9. This CDR3 spans 16 amino acids. Germline V gene lookup returns CDR1 SEHNR and CDR2 FQNEAQ (reference sequence). CDR3 sequence (DNA): TGTGCCAGCAGCCCTTCTAGCGGGAGTCCCTCCGGGGAGCTGTTTTTT. Translated, it gives CASSPSSGSPSGELFF. Full variable domain (outside the CDR3, taken from reference TRBV7-9 and TRBJ2-2): DTGVSQNPRHKITKRGQNVTFRCDPISEHNRLYWYRQTLGQGPEFLTYFQNEAQLEKSRLLSDRFSAERPKGSFSTLEIQRTEQGDSAMYLCASSPSSGSPSGELFFGEGSRLTVL.

V gene TRBV11-3 combines with J gene TRBJ2-3; perhaps TRBD2 as D (6 bases). Germline assignment: CDR1 SGHNT and CDR2 YENEEA. CDR3 length equals 14 residues. V gave up 0 bases and J gave up 4 bases, with 8 bases separating them. The CDR3 is CASSLDGGADTQYF. CDR3 sequence (DNA): TGTGCCAGCAGCTTAGATGGAGGGGCAGATACGCAGTATTTT.

The chain combines TRBV3-1 (or the pseudogene TRBV3-2) with TRBJ2-2, with 9 bases matching TRBD2. The CDR3 spans 18 residues. J was trimmed by 4 bases and V by 0 bases; bases with no gene match: 9. CDR1 is LGHDT and CDR2 is YNNKEL in the germline V gene (reference sequence). The CDR3 coding sequence is TGTGCCAGCAGCCAAGATCGGCTTAGCGGGGGTTTCACCGGGGAGCTGTTTTTT. Translated: CASSQDRLSGGFTGELFF.